The 19 T cell receptor beta chains below were found in one sample sequenced in a study of Ad26.COV2.S vaccination and SARS-CoV-2 variants. Treatment here: around 19 received Ad26.COV2.S at low or high dose, single or two shots; about 5 received placebo; per-sample allocation not given. At day 63 after the first vaccine or placebo injection, samples were drawn. The data were produced by immunoSEQ multiplex PCR, yet TCRdb's version contains in-frame clones alone and is incomplete. The sample yields 350,000 to 500,000 clones, approximately 88% seen once. Sample: peripheral blood, taken in a trial of Ad26.COV2.S vaccine versus placebo. Every receptor here comes from a person between 18 and 60 years old who received the Ad26.COV2.S COVID-19 vaccine or a placebo.

The chain has TRBV16 and TRBJ2-2; D is unresolved. The V end was cut by 4 bases, the J end by 5 bases, with 5 bases between. CDR1 is KGHSY and CDR2 is FQNENV in the germline V gene. The CDR3 sequence is 12 residues long. CDR3 sequence (DNA): TGTGCCAGCAGCCCTAGGACCGGGGAGCTGTTTTTT. It encodes CASSPRTGELFF.

The rearrangement joins TRBV4-2 to TRBJ2-7, with TRBD1 matching 7 bases. V trimming: 3 bases; J trimming: 2 bases; junction bases outside the gene matches: 10. The CDR3 runs to 16 residues. Germline V gene sequence: CDR1 LGHNA, CDR2 YNFKEQ. This chain's CDR3 is CASSHSGTESTYEQYF. The CDR3 DNA reads TGTGCCAGCAGCCACTCCGGGACAGAGAGCACCTACGAGCAGTACTTC.

The rearrangement links TRBV2 to TRBJ1-6, with D possibly TRBD1 on 5 matching bases. V lost 7 bases and J 3 bases, leaving 16 bases between the germline ends. The CDR3 extends over 16 amino acids. Germline values: CDR1 SNHLY, CDR2 FYNNEI. The CDR3 DNA reads TGTGCCAGCACGGAACAGGCGACCTACTATAATTCACCCCTCCACTTT. Protein: CASTEQATYYNSPLHF. Full variable domain (remainder filled in from reference TRBV2 and TRBJ1-6): EPEVTQTPSHQVTQMGQEVILRCVPISNHLYFYWYRQILGQKVEFLVSFYNNEISEKSEIFDDQFSVERPDGSNFTLKIRSTKLEDSAMYFCASTEQATYYNSPLHFGNGTRLTVT.

V usage is TRBV6-2 or TRBV6-3 and J usage is TRBJ2-1; TRBD2 is a possible D gene (6 bases). Germline V gene sequence: CDR1 MNHEY, CDR2 SVGEGT. CDR3 length: 14 amino acids. The V gene lost 3 bases and the J gene lost 3 bases, with 9 bases spanning the gap. In nucleotides, the CDR3 is TGTGCCAGCAGTTATACCGGGAGCTACAATGAGCAGTTCTTC. This sequence encodes CASSYTGSYNEQFF.

The chain couples TRBV29-1 to TRBJ1-2; possibly TRBD1 for D (5 bases). V was cut by 2 bases and J by 2 bases, with 12 bases left in between. The CDR3 covers 14 residues. Germline values: CDR1 SQVTM, CDR2 ANQGSEA. The CDR3 region is CSVERDGQNYGYTF. The CDR3 bases are TGCAGCGTTGAAAGGGACGGACAAAACTATGGCTACACCTTC. Filled out from reference TRBV29-1 and TRBJ1-2, the complete variable domain reads SAVISQKPSRDICQRGTSLTIQCQVDSQVTMMFWYRQQPGQSLTLIATANQGSEATYESGFVIDKFPISRPNLTFSTLTVSNMSPEDSSIYLCSVERDGQNYGYTFGSGTRLTVV.

The rearrangement links TRBV28 to TRBJ1-5, with a tentative D call TRBD1 (5 bases). Trimming took 0 bases from V and 1 from J, leaving 10 bases between them. The germline V gene encodes CDR1 MDHEN and CDR2 SYDVKM. The CDR3 totals 16 residues. The CDR3 protein is CASSLWDIGSNQPQHF. CDR3 in DNA: TGTGCCAGCAGTTTATGGGACATAGGGAGCAATCAGCCCCAGCATTTT.

The chain couples TRBV5-1 to TRBJ2-2; perhaps TRBD2 as D (5 bases). The V end lost 5 bases, the J end lost 5 bases, and 13 bases lay between the germline ends. The V gene's germline CDR1 is SGHRS and CDR2 YFSETQ. CDR3 size: 14 residues. The CDR3 reads CASRGIRRTGELFF. The CDR3 bases are TGCGCCAGCAGAGGGATCCGGAGGACCGGGGAGCTGTTTTTT.

The DNA for the CDR3 is TGTGCCAGCAAGGGGCAGGGGCGCTCTGGAAACACCATATATTTT. It specifies CASKGQGRSGNTIYF. The V call is TRBV27, the J call TRBJ1-3, with D possibly matching TRBD1 (6 bases). Between the trimmed V and J ends, which lost 7 bases and 0 bases, there was a span of 13 bases. The CDR3 totals 15 residues. Germline V gives CDR1 MNHEY, CDR2 SMNVEV (reference sequence).

This chain joins TRBV3-1 (or the pseudogene TRBV3-2) and TRBJ1-6; possible D gene TRBD1, 5 bases. Trimming removed 5 bases from V and 7 bases from J, with 18 bases in between. There are 16 residues in the CDR3. Germline V gene lookup returns CDR1 LGHDT and CDR2 YNNKEL (reference sequence). Written as DNA, the CDR3 is TGTGCCAGCAGCGCTCAACCGGGACCGGGGAATTCACCCCTCCACTTT. This sequence encodes CASSAQPGPGNSPLHF.

This chain links TRBV27 with TRBJ2-7, with TRBD1 as a possible D gene (5 bases). V lost 6 bases and J lost 1, with 7 bases in between. Germline assignment: CDR1 MNHEY and CDR2 SMNVEV (reference sequence). The CDR3 sequence is 12 residues long. The CDR3: CASSPGSYEQYF. The DNA of the CDR3 is TGTGCCAGCAGCCCAGGGTCCTACGAGCAGTACTTC.

The chain uses TRBV19 and TRBJ1-6; D ambiguous. V dropped 4 bases and J dropped 0 bases, with 7 bases sitting between them. CDR3 length equals 15 residues. CDR1 and CDR2 (germline): LNHDA, SQIVND (reference sequence). The CDR3 DNA follows: TGTGCCAGTAGTACGACCAGCTCCTATAATTCACCCCTCCACTTT. Translating it yields CASSTTSSYNSPLHF.

This chain links TRBV20-1 with TRBJ2-5; D unclear. V was pared by 4 bases and J by 12 bases, with 12 bases between. Germline CDR1 and CDR2: DFQATT and SNEGSKA (reference sequence). This CDR3 is 10 amino acids long. The CDR3 nucleotides are TGCAGTGCTACGGGTAGCCCTAAGTACTTC. It encodes CSATGSPKYF.

This chain links TRBV5-6 with TRBJ1-5; 7 bases line up with TRBD1. Trimming removed 3 bases from V and 6 bases from J; junction bases left unmatched: 6. The CDR3 extends over 14 amino acids. CDR1 is SGHDT, CDR2 YYEEEE, per germline. CDR3 DNA: TGTGCCAGCAGCTATGGGACAGTCACTCAGCCCCAGCATTTT. It encodes CASSYGTVTQPQHF.

This chain joins TRBV3-1 (or the pseudogene TRBV3-2) and TRBJ2-2; no reliable D call. With 2 bases removed from V and 5 bases from J, the gap between germline ends came to 9 bases. The CDR3 has 14 amino acids. Germline values: CDR1 LGHDT, CDR2 YNNKEL (reference sequence). The CDR3 DNA reads as TGTGCCAGCAGCCAACTTGGTGGAACCGGGGAGCTGTTTTTT. This codes for CASSQLGGTGELFF.

This sequence joins TRBV9 and TRBJ1-1; D is uncertain. The CDR3 has 15 residues. V gave up 3 bases and J gave up 0 bases, with 12 bases separating them. Germline V CDR1 and CDR2: SGDLS, YYNGEE. The CDR3 coding sequence is TGTGCCAGCAGCGCTGTCGGGGATTTGAACACTGAAGCTTTCTTT. Translating it yields CASSAVGDLNTEAFF.

The chain carries TRBV5-4 and TRBJ2-5, with D possibly called TRBD1 or TRBD2 (6 bases each). V lost 4 bases to trimming and J lost 1 base, with 17 bases between them. The CDR3 extends over 16 amino acids. Looked up from germline, CDR1 is SGHNT and CDR2 is YYREEE (reference sequence). The CDR3 region is CASSNQGGPGQETQYF. The CDR3 DNA sequence: TGTGCCAGCAGCAACCAAGGGGGGCCGGGCCAAGAGACCCAGTACTTC.

The gene calls are TRBV5-1 and TRBJ2-5; the D is unclear. CDR3 size: 13 residues. V was shortened by 2 bases and J by 4 bases, with 9 bases between the two germline ends. Germline V gene data show CDR1 as SGHRS and CDR2 as YFSETQ. CDR3 sequence (DNA): TGCGCCAGCAGCTTAGGCCCTGGAGAGACCCAGTACTTC. It translates to CASSLGPGETQYF.

V is TRBV5-1 and J is TRBJ2-3; tentatively, D is TRBD1 or TRBD2 (6 bases each). The V gene's germline CDR1 is SGHRS and CDR2 YFSETQ. The CDR3 consists of 19 residues. V lost 1 base and J lost 1, with 22 bases in between. The CDR3 region has the DNA TGCGCCAGCAGCTTGCAAGGGACATGGGGGGTTATTGGCACAGATACGCAGTATTTT. Protein product: CASSLQGTWGVIGTDTQYF.

The chain carries TRBV7-9 and TRBJ2-7; a weak D match, TRBD1 (6 bases). Trimming removed 5 bases at V and 11 bases at J, with 25 bases between. The CDR3 loop spans 15 amino acids. Germline V gene lookup returns CDR1 SEHNR and CDR2 FQNEAQ (reference sequence). The CDR3 region is CASSPPQGMWRKEYF. For the CDR3, the DNA is TGTGCCAGCAGCCCCCCCCAGGGGATGTGGCGCAAGGAGTACTTC.